A single sample is the source of the 3 T cell receptor beta chains below, sequenced in a study of T-cell memory formation after mild COVID-19. Using its own MiXCR run on the 5' RACE reads, TCRdb lists one record per CDR3 protein. Altogether under 700,000 distinct CDR3 sequences are present, about 20% being singletons, with the ten largest covering approximately 12%. Sequences were obtained from PBMCs or a T cell subset sorted from them (not recorded which). The receptors were gathered from an adult woman who had mild COVID-19 (a few samples of this study predate the infection). Cell type and time point are not known.

The rearrangement links TRBV6-5 to TRBJ1-3; D may be TRBD1 (6 bases). Germline CDR1 reads MNHEY; CDR2 reads SVGAGI. With 0 bases removed from V and 4 bases from J, the gap between germline ends came to 10 bases. The CDR3 contains 15 residues. For the CDR3, the DNA is TGTGCCAGCAGTTACTCGACAGGCACCGGAAACACCATATATTTT. Translating it yields CASSYSTGTGNTIYF.

The chain employs TRBV7-3 and TRBJ1-2; maybe TRBD1 (5 bases). The CDR3 length is 13 residues. The V end was cut by 5 bases, the J end by 8 bases, with 15 bases between. Germline loops: CDR1 SGHTA, CDR2 FQGTGA. The CDR3 sequence: CASSPKRGWGYTF. The CDR3 bases are TGTGCCAGCAGCCCGAAAAGGGGCTGGGGCTACACCTTC.

This clonotype was found a few times. The CDR3 region is CSAQPTGETDTQYF. In DNA, the CDR3 is TGCAGTGCCCAACCGACAGGGGAAACAGATACGCAGTATTTT. The rearrangement uses TRBV20-1 and TRBJ2-3, with TRBD1 matching 8 bases. Trimming removed 6 bases from V and 3 bases from J; junction bases left unmatched: 8. CDR1 and CDR2 (germline): DFQATT, SNEGSKA (reference sequence). The CDR3 is 14 amino acids.